This T cell receptor (beta chain) was identified in a study of cytomegalovirus exposure and HLA in healthy donors. This clone occurred a few times. PCR involved 60 Vbeta and 13 Jbeta primers. TCRdb keeps only in-frame clones here, not all; method: immunoSEQ multiplex PCR. The sample holds 150,000 to 200,000 clones, roughly four fifths seen once. The CDR3 has 16 residues. Per germline, CDR1 SNHLY and CDR2 FYNNEI. Trimming cost V 1 base and J 1 base; bases outside gene matches: 5. The clonotype was recovered from a woman aged 18 to 35 in good health and CMV-seronegative. This chain links TRBV2 with TRBJ2-7; TRBD2 matches 9 bases. The material sequenced was PBMCs. Written as DNA, the CDR3 is TGTGCCAGCAGTGAAGGGCTAGCGGGACCTTCCTACGAGCAGTACTTC. Translated, it gives CASSEGLAGPSYEQYF.